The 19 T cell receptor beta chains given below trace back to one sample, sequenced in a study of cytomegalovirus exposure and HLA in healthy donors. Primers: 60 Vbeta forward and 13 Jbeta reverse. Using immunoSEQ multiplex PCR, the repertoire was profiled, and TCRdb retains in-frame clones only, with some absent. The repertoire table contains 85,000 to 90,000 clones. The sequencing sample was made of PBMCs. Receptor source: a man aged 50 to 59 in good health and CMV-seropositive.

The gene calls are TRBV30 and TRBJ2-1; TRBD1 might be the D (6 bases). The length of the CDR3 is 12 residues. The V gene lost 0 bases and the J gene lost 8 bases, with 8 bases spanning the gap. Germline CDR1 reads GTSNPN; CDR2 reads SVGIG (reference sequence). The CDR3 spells CAWSVQGYEQFF. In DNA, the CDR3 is TGTGCCTGGAGTGTACAGGGTTATGAGCAGTTCTTC. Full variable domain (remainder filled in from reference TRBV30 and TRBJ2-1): SQTIHQWPATLVQPVGSPLSLECTVEGTSNPNLYWYRQAAGRGLQLLFYSVGIGQISSEVPQNLSASRPQDRQFILSSKKLLLSDSGFYLCAWSVQGYEQFFGPGTRLTVL.

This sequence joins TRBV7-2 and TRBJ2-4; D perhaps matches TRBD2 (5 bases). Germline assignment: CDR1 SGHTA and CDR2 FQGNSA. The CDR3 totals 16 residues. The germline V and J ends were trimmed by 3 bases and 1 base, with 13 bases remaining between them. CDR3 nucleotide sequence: TGTGCCAGCAGCTTCGGACTCCTCGTCGCCAAAAACATTCAGTACTTC. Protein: CASSFGLLVAKNIQYF.

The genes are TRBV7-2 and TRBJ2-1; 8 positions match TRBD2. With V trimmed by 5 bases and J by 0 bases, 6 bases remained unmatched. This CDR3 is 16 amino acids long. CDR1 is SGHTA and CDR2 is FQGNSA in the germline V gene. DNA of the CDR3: TGTGCCAGCAGCAAAGGACTAGCTCTCTCCTACAATGAGCAGTTCTTC. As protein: CASSKGLALSYNEQFF.

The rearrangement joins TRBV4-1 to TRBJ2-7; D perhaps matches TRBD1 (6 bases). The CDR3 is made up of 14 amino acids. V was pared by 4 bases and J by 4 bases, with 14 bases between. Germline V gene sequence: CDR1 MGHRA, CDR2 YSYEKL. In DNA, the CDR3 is TGCGCCAGCAGCCTGGGGGCTGGCGGGTACGAGCAGTACTTC. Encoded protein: CASSLGAGGYEQYF.

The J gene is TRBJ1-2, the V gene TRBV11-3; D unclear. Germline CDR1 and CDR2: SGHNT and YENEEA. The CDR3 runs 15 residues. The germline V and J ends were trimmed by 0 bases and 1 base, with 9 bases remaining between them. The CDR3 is CASSLDPEFNYGYTF. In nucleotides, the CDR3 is TGTGCCAGCAGCTTAGACCCCGAGTTTAACTATGGCTACACCTTC. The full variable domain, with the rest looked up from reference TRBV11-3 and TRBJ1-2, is EAGVVQSPRYKIIEKKQPVAFWCNPISGHNTLYWYLQNLGQGPELLIRYENEEAVDDSQLPKDRFSAERLKGVDSTLKIQPAELGDSAVYLCASSLDPEFNYGYTFGSGTRLTVV.

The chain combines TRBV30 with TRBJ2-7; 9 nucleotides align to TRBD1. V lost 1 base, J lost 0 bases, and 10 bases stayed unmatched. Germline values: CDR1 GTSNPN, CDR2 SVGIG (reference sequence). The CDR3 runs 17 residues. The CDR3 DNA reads TGTGCCTGGAGTGCGGGACAGGGACGGCGAGGCTCCTACGAGCAGTACTTC. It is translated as CAWSAGQGRRGSYEQYF.

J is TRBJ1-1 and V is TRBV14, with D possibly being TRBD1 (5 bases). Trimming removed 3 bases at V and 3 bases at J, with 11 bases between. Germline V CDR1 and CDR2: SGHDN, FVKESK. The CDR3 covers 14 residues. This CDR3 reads CASSHLQGDTEAFF. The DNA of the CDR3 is TGTGCCAGCAGCCACTTACAAGGGGACACTGAAGCTTTCTTT.

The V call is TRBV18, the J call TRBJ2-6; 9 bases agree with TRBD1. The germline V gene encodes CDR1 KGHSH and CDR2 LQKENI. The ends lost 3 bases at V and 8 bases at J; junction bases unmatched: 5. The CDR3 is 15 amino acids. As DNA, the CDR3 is TGTGCCAGCTCACCTGGACAGGGGATGACCAACGTCCTGACTTTC. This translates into CASSPGQGMTNVLTF. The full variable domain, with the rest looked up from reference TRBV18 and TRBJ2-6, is NAGVMQNPRHLVRRRGQEARLRCSPMKGHSHVYWYRQLPEEGLKFMVYLQKENIIDESGMPKERFSAEFPKEGPSILRIQQVVRGDSAAYFCASSPGQGMTNVLTFGAGSRLTVL.

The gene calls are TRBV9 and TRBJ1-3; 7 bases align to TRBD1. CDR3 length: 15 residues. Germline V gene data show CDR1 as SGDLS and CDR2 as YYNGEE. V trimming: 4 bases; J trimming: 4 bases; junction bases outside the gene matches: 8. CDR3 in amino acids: CASSPRQGRGNTIYF. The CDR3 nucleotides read TGTGCCAGCAGCCCCCGACAGGGACGGGGAAACACCATATATTTT.

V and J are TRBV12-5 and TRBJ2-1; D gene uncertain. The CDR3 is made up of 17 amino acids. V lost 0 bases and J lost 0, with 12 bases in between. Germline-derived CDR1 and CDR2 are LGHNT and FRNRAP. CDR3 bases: TGTGCTAGTGGTTTGGTACTCCTTCGGAGCTCCTACAATGAGCAGTTCTTC. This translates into CASGLVLLRSSYNEQFF.

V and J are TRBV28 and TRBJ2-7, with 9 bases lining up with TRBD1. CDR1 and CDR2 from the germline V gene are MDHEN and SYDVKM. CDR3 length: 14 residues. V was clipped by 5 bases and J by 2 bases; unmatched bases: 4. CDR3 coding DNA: TGTGCCAGCAGTCCGGGACAGGGACCCTACGAGCAGTACGTC. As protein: CASSPGQGPYEQYV.

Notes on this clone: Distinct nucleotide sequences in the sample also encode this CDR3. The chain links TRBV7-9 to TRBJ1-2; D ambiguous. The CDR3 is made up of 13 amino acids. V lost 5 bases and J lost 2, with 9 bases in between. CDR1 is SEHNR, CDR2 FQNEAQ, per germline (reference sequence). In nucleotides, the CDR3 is TGTGCCAGCAGCCATGGGCAGAACTATGGCTACACCTTC. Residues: CASSHGQNYGYTF.

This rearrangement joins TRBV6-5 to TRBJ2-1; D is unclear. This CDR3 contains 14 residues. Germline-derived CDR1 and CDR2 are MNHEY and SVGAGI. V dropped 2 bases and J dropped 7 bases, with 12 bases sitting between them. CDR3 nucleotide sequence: TGTGCCAGCAGTTACGGGTCGAGGTTGAATGAGCAGTTCTTC. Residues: CASSYGSRLNEQFF.

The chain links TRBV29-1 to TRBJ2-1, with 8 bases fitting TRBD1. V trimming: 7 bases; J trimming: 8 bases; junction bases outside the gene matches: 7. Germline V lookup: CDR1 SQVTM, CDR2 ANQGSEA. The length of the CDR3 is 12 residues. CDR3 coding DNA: TGCAGCGCTCTGACAGGGGCCGATGAGCAGTTCTTC. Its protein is CSALTGADEQFF.

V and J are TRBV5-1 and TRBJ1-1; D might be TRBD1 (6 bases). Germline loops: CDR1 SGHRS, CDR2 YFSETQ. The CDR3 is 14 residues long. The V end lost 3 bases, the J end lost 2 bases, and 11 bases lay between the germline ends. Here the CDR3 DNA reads TGCGCCAGCAGCTCAACCGGGACAAACACTGAAGCTTTCTTT. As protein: CASSSTGTNTEAFF.

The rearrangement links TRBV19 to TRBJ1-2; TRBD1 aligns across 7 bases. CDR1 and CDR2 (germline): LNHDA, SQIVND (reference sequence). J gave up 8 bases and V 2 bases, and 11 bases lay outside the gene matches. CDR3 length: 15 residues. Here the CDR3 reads CASSISARGKDGYTF. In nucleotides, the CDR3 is TGTGCCAGTAGTATATCGGCCAGGGGGAAGGACGGCTACACCTTC.

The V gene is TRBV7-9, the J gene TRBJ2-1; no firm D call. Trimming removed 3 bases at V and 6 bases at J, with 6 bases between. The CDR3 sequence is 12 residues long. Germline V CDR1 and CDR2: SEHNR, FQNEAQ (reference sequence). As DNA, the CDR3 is TGTGCCAGCAGCTTCTCTAGCAATGAGCAGTTCTTC. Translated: CASSFSSNEQFF. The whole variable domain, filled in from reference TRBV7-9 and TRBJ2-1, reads DTGVSQNPRHKITKRGQNVTFRCDPISEHNRLYWYRQTLGQGPEFLTYFQNEAQLEKSRLLSDRFSAERPKGSFSTLEIQRTEQGDSAMYLCASSFSSNEQFFGPGTRLTVL.

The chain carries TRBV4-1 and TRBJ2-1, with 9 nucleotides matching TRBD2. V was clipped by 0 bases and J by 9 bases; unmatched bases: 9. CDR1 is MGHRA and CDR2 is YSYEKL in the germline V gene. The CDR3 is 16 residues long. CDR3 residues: CASSQDLASGTSEQFF. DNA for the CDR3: TGCGCCAGCAGCCAAGATCTCGCTAGCGGGACAAGTGAGCAGTTCTTC.

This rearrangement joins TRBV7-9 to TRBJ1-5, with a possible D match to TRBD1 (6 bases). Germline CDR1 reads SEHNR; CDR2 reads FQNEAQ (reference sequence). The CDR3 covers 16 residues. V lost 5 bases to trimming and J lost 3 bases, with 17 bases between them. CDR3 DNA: TGTGCCAGCAGCCCCCAGGGGTGGGGCCACAATCAGCCCCAGCATTTT. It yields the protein CASSPQGWGHNQPQHF.